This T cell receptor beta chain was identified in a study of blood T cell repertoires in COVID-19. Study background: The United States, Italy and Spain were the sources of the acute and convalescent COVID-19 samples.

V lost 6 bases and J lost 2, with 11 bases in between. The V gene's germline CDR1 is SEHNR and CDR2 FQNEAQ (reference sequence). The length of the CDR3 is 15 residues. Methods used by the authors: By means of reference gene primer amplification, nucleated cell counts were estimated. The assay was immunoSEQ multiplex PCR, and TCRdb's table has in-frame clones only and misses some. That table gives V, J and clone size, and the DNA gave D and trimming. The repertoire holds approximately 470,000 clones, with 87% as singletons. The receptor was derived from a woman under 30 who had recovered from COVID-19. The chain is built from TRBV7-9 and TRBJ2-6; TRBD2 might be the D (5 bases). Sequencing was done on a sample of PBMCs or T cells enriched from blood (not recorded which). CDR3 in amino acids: CASRGFSAGANVLTF. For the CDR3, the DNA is TGTGCCAGCAGGGGTTTTAGCGCTGGGGCCAACGTCCTGACTTTC.